Shown below are 20 T cell receptor beta chains from a single sample sequenced in a study of T cells in women clearing cervical HPV infection. The protocol was immunoSEQ multiplex PCR, while the TCRdb copy is restricted to in-frame clones and leaves out a portion. Here the sample table reports about 32,000 clones. Sequencing input: blood buffy coat. The receptors here all came from a woman between 18 and 70 years old with a cervical HPV16 infection that either progressed to CIN3+ or cleared (not recorded which).

To note about this clone: The CDR3 end lies 3 residues beyond the end of the read and is filled in from the germline J gene. The rearrangement joins TRBV20-1 to TRBJ2-7, with 8 bases that match TRBD2. Germline-derived CDR1 and CDR2 are DFQATT and SNEGSKA (reference sequence). V shed 3 bases and J 2 bases; nucleotides not matched to a gene: 6. This CDR3 comprises 14 residues. CDR3 loop: CSASKAGGTYEQYF. The CDR3 bases that were read are TGCAGTGCTAGTAAGGCGGGGGGAACCTACGAG.

On this clone: The read stops 3 residues short of the end of the CDR3; the missing end is completed from the germline J gene. The rearrangement links TRBV23-1 to TRBJ2-4; D perhaps matches TRBD1 (6 bases). TRBV23-1 belongs to the ORF category, with a function that is uncertain. There are 14 residues in the CDR3. CDR3 bases read: TGCGCCAGCAGTCAATCGGGGGCAGAAGATGGT. This gives the protein CASSQSGAEDG. The full CDR3 is CASSQSGAEDGQYF.

As regards this clone: The CDR3 end is not reached by the read, which stops 3 residues before it; the germline J gene fills it in. The chain joins TRBV19 to TRBJ1-5, with D possibly TRBD1 on 5 matching bases. The V gene lost 3 bases and the J gene lost 7 bases, with 13 bases spanning the gap. In germline, CDR1 is LNHDA, CDR2 SQIVND (reference sequence). This CDR3 contains 14 residues. Incomplete CDR3 DNA: TGTGCCAGTAGTATGGGTCAGGGTAGACAGCCC. It encodes CASSMGQGRQP. The complete CDR3 reads CASSMGQGRQPQHF.

Regarding this clone: The CDR3 extends 3 residues past the end of the read, so its final part is completed from the germline J gene. This sequence joins TRBV19 and TRBJ2-3, with D possibly matching TRBD1 (6 bases). The V gene's germline CDR1 is LNHDA and CDR2 SQIVND (reference sequence). Trimming removed 10 bases from V and 4 bases from J, with 12 bases in between. The CDR3 contains 12 residues. CDR3 bases read: TGTGCCACCTCGACAGGATCAGATACG. The encoded protein is CATSTGSDT. The CDR3 in its entirety is CATSTGSDTQYF.

CDR3 sequence reads: CSARDLRLVPQETQYF. The CDR3 bases that were read are TGCAGTGCTAGAGATCTCAGACTAGTGCCCCAAGAGACC. The genes are TRBV20-1 and TRBJ2-5; D may be TRBD2 (6 bases). The read halts 3 residues ahead of the CDR3 end, with the missing end drawn from the germline J gene. From germline, CDR1 is DFQATT and CDR2 SNEGSKA (reference sequence). Trimming shortened V by 0 bases and J by 1 base, and 15 bases separated the two germline ends. This CDR3 region has 16 residues.

About this clone: Sequencing ends 3 residues short of the CDR3 end; the germline J gene provides the rest. The chain recombines TRBV12-3 or TRBV12-4 with TRBJ1-1, with 10 bases identical to TRBD1. Trimming removed 7 bases from V and 4 bases from J; junction bases left unmatched: 9. The CDR3 spans 15 residues. CDR3 residues: CASILSRTGGTEAFF. The CDR3 DNA, read in part, is TGTGCCAGCATTCTTTCAAGGACAGGGGGCACTGAA.

Notes on this clone: The read ends 3 residues early relative to the CDR3; the germline J gene fills the gap. The rearrangement uses TRBV19 and TRBJ1-4; D not certain. CDR3 length equals 14 residues. CDR1 is LNHDA and CDR2 is SQIVND in the germline V gene (reference sequence). V lost 5 bases and J 7 bases, leaving 14 bases between the germline ends. Partial CDR3 DNA: TGTGCCAGTAGTGACCTCGATAGCGGTGAAAAA. Translating it yields CASSDLDSGEK. The full CDR3 sequence reads CASSDLDSGEKLFF.

A remark on this clone: The read gets to within 3 residues of the CDR3 end, and the germline J gene fills in the rest. The chain is built from TRBV6-2 or TRBV6-3 and TRBJ1-2; D is unclear. This CDR3 has 12 residues. CDR1 MNHEY and CDR2 SVGEGT come from the germline V gene. Incomplete CDR3 DNA: TGTGCCAGCAGTCCCGCGGGTGGTGAC. It specifies CASSPAGGD. The CDR3 in its entirety is CASSPAGGDYTF.

Regarding this clone: From the germline J gene comes the end of the CDR3, since the read stops 3 residues before it. The J gene is TRBJ2-3, the V gene TRBV11-3, with 10 bases matching TRBD1. The CDR3 extends over 14 amino acids. Germline V gene data show CDR1 as SGHNT and CDR2 as YENEEA. V trimming: 5 bases; J trimming: 5 bases; junction bases outside the gene matches: 4. CDR3: CASSPGQGGDTQYF. The part of the CDR3 DNA that was read is TGTGCCAGCAGCCCCGGACAGGGGGGAGATACG.

As to this clone: The read terminates 3 residues before the CDR3 end, so the remaining end is supplied by the germline J gene. V usage is TRBV29-1 and J usage is TRBJ2-7; possibly TRBD1 for D (6 bases). The CDR3 runs 13 residues. Germline-derived CDR1 and CDR2 are SQVTM and ANQGSEA. The V gene lost 1 base and the J gene lost 6 bases, with 13 bases spanning the gap. CDR3 DNA, as far as it was read: TGCAGCGTTGAAGCGGGCAGGGGTTCCGAG. This encodes CSVEAGRGSE. The entire CDR3 protein reads CSVEAGRGSEQYF.

Points on this clone: The read ends 3 residues before the CDR3 terminus; that terminus is restored from the germline J gene. The chain employs TRBV20-1 and TRBJ2-7, with TRBD2 matching over 12 bases. The CDR3 has 15 amino acids. V dropped 6 bases and J dropped 0; count of bases not matched to a gene: 6. The germline V gene has CDR1 DFQATT and CDR2 SNEGSKA (reference sequence). The DNA read from the CDR3 is TGCAGTGCCACTATGACTAGCGGGGGCTCCTACGAG. Residues: CSATMTSGGSYE. The whole CDR3 sequence is CSATMTSGGSYEQYF.

About this clone: The CDR3 end falls 3 residues outside the read, so it is completed with the germline J gene. The rearrangement links TRBV16 to TRBJ1-1, with a weak D call TRBD1 (5 bases). Germline V lookup: CDR1 KGHSY, CDR2 FQNENV. The V and J ends lost 0 bases and 5 bases respectively, with 10 bases between them. The CDR3 extends over 14 amino acids. The sequenced part of the CDR3 DNA is TGTGCCAGCAGCCAATCGTCAGGGTTGACTGAA. This gives the protein CASSQSSGLTE. The whole CDR3 is CASSQSSGLTEAFF.

With regard to this clone: The sequenced fragment ends 3 residues before the CDR3 boundary, so the rest is inferred from the germline J gene. The chain joins TRBV11-2 to TRBJ2-7; D is possibly TRBD2 (5 bases). The CDR3 is 14 residues long. Germline lookup yields CDR1 SGHAT and CDR2 FQNNGV. V lost 3 bases to trimming and J lost 2 bases, with 11 bases between them. CDR3 amino acids: CASSFGSAAYEQYF. The CDR3 DNA, read in part, is TGTGCCAGCAGCTTTGGTAGCGCTGCCTACGAG.

About this clone itself: Read coverage stops 3 residues before the CDR3 terminus; the germline J gene supplies the remainder. The chain combines TRBV5-1 with TRBJ2-7; TRBD2 aligns across 7 bases. V gave up 4 bases and J gave up 2 bases; unmatched junction bases: 12. The length of the CDR3 is 16 residues. Germline CDR1 and CDR2: SGHRS and YFSETQ. CDR3: CASSTSFASGTYEQYF. The sequenced CDR3 bases are TGCGCCAGCAGCACCTCATTCGCTAGCGGAACCTACGAG.

As regards this clone: The read ends 3 residues shy of where the CDR3 ends; the end is completed using the germline J gene. This chain links TRBV20-1 with TRBJ1-5, with D possibly TRBD1 on 6 matching bases. CDR3 size: 16 residues. V was trimmed by 0 bases and J by 2 bases, leaving 14 bases between them. Germline assignment: CDR1 DFQATT and CDR2 SNEGSKA (reference sequence). Incomplete CDR3 DNA: TGCAGTGCTAGAGATTCTTACAGGGCGGGCAATCAGCCC. This codes for CSARDSYRAGNQP. The entire CDR3 protein is CSARDSYRAGNQPQHF.

Remarks on this clone: The read ends 3 residues early relative to the CDR3; the germline J gene fills the gap. V usage is TRBV5-4 and J usage is TRBJ1-6; a weak D match, TRBD1 (6 bases). Trimming cost V 6 bases and J 9 bases, with 19 bases left between them. Germline CDR1 is SGHNT and CDR2 is YYREEE (reference sequence). CDR3 size: 15 residues. CDR3 sequence reads: CASKPDTGLVSPLHF. The DNA read from the CDR3 is TGTGCCAGCAAGCCAGACACAGGGTTGGTTTCACCC.

To note about this clone: The CDR3 is cut off 3 residues early in the read; its end comes from the germline J gene. The chain uses TRBV29-1 and TRBJ2-1, with TRBD2 matching over 16 bases. CDR1 is SQVTM and CDR2 is ANQGSEA in the germline V gene. Losses at the gene ends were 4 bases for V and 6 bases for J; bases not matched to a gene: 6. This CDR3 has 16 residues. This CDR3 is CSVAGLAGGQGNEQFF. Incomplete CDR3 DNA: TGCAGCGTTGCGGGACTAGCGGGGGGGCAAGGCAATGAG.

The CDR3 spells CASSLAWQSTDTQYF. The CDR3 DNA, read in part, is TGTGCCAGCAGCTTGGCCTGGCAGAGCACAGATACG. The chain joins TRBV5-4 to TRBJ2-3, with D hard to call. The sequence runs out 3 residues before the end of the CDR3; the remainder is reconstructed from the germline J gene. Trimming removed 0 bases at V and 0 bases at J, with 8 bases between. This CDR3 has 15 residues. From germline, CDR1 is SGHNT and CDR2 YYREEE (reference sequence).

Details on this clone: Read coverage stops 3 residues before the CDR3 terminus; the germline J gene supplies the remainder. The chain is built from TRBV5-5 and TRBJ1-3; no clear D. Germline V gene sequence: CDR1 SGHKS, CDR2 YYEKEE (reference sequence). The CDR3 has 14 amino acids. The V gene lost 0 bases and the J gene lost 0 bases, with 4 bases spanning the gap. CDR3 sequence reads: CASSLASSGNTIYF. CDR3 DNA, as far as it was read: TGTGCCAGCAGCTTGGCTAGCTCTGGAAACACC.

The CDR3 sequence: CASSLKGDIQYF. The covered CDR3 bases are TGTGCCAGCAGCTTAAAGGGGGACATT. The chain combines TRBV7-6 with TRBJ2-4; possible D gene TRBD1, 6 bases. From the germline J gene comes the end of the CDR3, since the read stops 3 residues before it. The CDR3 consists of 12 residues. Between the trimmed V and J ends, which lost 2 bases and 8 bases, there was a span of 7 bases. Germline V CDR1 and CDR2: SGHVS, FNYEAQ.